The clone carrying this TCR beta chain appeared once. Its antigen is not known. At one boundary the junction diverges from the germline segment, which might be a read error. Other nucleotide sequences from this sample produce the same CDR3. This sample was taken from a study of siplizumab effects on memory and regulatory T cells. Study-level findings and limits: Proliferating Tregs' suppressive function in siplizumab cultures went unconfirmed.

Looked up from germline, CDR1 is MNHNS and CDR2 is SASEGT. The length of the CDR3 is 17 residues. Sequencing was performed with immunoSEQ multiplex PCR; in TCRdb, only in-frame clones are kept and a portion is missing. The table records around 86,000 clones, 94% of them present only once. This clonotype was sampled from a human donor in good health. The source material was non-Treg CD4+ T cells sorted from blood. The chain carries TRBV6-1 and TRBJ2-2, with 9 bases identical to TRBD1. The CDR3, as DNA: TGTGCCAGCAGTGAACGGGGCCGGGACAGGGTCCCCGGGGAGTTGTTTTTT. Encoded protein: CASSERGRDRVPGELFF.